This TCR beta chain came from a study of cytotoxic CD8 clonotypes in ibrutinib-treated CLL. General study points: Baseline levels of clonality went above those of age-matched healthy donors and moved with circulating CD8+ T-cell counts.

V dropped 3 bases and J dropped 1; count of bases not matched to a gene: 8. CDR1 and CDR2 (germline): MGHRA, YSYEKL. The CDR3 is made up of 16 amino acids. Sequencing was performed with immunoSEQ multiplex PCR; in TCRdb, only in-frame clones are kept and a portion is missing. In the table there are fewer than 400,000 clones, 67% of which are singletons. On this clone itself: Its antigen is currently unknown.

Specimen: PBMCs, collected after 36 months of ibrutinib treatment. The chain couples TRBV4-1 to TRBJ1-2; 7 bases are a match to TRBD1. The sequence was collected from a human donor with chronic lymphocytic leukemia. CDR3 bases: TGCGCCAGCAGCCAGGTGACAGGGAAACTTAACTATGGCTACACCTTC. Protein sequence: CASSQVTGKLNYGYTF.